The 9 T cell receptor beta chains in this list originate from one sample, sequenced in a study of beta chain features in type 1 diabetes. As every portion of the isolated RNA was reverse transcribed, the sequencing read expressed TCRB transcripts. The assay was immunoSEQ multiplex PCR, and TCRdb's table has in-frame clones only and misses some. The sample contains 130,000 or so clones, 9% to 10% of which appear only once. Sample: central memory CD4+ T cells from blood. The receptors derive from a woman aged 40 to 50 in good health.

The chain carries TRBV4-2 and TRBJ2-7; D possibly corresponds to TRBD2 (7 bases). The CDR3 spans 15 residues. Trimming stripped 1 base from V and 6 bases from J, with 16 bases between. Looked up from germline, CDR1 is LGHNA and CDR2 is YNFKEQ. This chain's CDR3 is CASSQGRGGGSEQYF. The CDR3 DNA is TGTGCCAGCAGCCAAGGCAGAGGGGGGGGTTCCGAGCAGTACTTC.

This sequence joins TRBV5-4 and TRBJ2-7, with 8 nucleotides matching TRBD1. V lost 0 bases to trimming and J lost 5 bases; unmatched junction nucleotides: 1. This CDR3 region has 13 residues. CDR1 and CDR2 from the germline V gene are SGHNT and YYREEE (reference sequence). CDR3 sequence reads: CASSLGQGNEQYF. In DNA, the CDR3 is TGTGCCAGCAGCTTGGGACAGGGGAACGAGCAGTACTTC.

This sequence joins TRBV9 and TRBJ2-5; TRBD1 aligns across 7 bases. The CDR3 runs to 17 residues. The germline V gene has CDR1 SGDLS and CDR2 YYNGEE. The V and J ends lost 2 bases and 4 bases, in that order; junction bases with no gene match: 14. CDR3 residues: CASSVQTDRRGGETQYF. As DNA, the CDR3 is TGTGCCAGCAGCGTCCAGACGGACAGGCGCGGCGGAGAGACCCAGTACTTC. The full variable domain, rest sourced from reference TRBV9 and TRBJ2-5, is DSGVTQTPKHLITATGQRVTLRCSPRSGDLSVYWYQQSLDQGLQFLIQYYNGEERAKGNILERFSAQQFPDLHSELNLSSLELGDSALYFCASSVQTDRRGGETQYFGPGTRLLVL.

In regard to this clone: At one boundary the junction diverges from the germline segment, which might be a read error. V is TRBV5-6 and J is TRBJ2-4, with TRBD2 matching over 8 bases. The length of the CDR3 is 15 residues. Germline assignment: CDR1 SGHDT and CDR2 YYEEEE. The CDR3 DNA reads as TGTGCCAGCAGTTTGGCGGGGGGCGGCTTGAACATTCAGTACTTC. Its translation: CASSLAGGGLNIQYF.

V usage is TRBV7-9 and J usage is TRBJ2-1, with 14 bases identical to TRBD2. V trimming: 5 bases; J trimming: 9 bases; junction bases outside the gene matches: 9. The germline V gene encodes CDR1 SEHNR and CDR2 FQNEAQ (reference sequence). The CDR3 length is 16 residues. CDR3 nucleotide sequence: TGTGCCAGCAGCCCCCCGGGACTAGCGGGGGTTAGTGAGCAGTTCTTC. Its translation is CASSPPGLAGVSEQFF.

V gene TRBV19 combines with J gene TRBJ2-2, with TRBD2 as a possible D gene (5 bases). With 0 bases removed from V and 0 bases from J, the gap between germline ends came to 17 bases. The CDR3 extends over 19 amino acids. CDR1 is LNHDA, CDR2 SQIVND, per germline (reference sequence). CDR3 region: CASSIDGMSNRANTGELFF. The CDR3 DNA reads TGTGCCAGTAGTATAGACGGGATGAGCAATCGCGCGAACACCGGGGAGCTGTTTTTT.

The table lists this clone with many counts. V and J are TRBV27 and TRBJ2-5, with 7 positions matching TRBD2. Germline CDR1 reads MNHEY; CDR2 reads SMNVEV (reference sequence). The V and J ends lost 6 bases and 5 bases, in that order; junction bases with no gene match: 18. The CDR3 sequence is 17 residues long. CDR3 loop: CASSPEPVAGGWETQYF. The CDR3 DNA reads as TGTGCCAGCAGCCCCGAACCGGTAGCGGGCGGGTGGGAGACCCAGTACTTC.

The gene calls are TRBV10-1 and TRBJ2-5; a possible D gene is TRBD2 (6 bases). Germline V lookup: CDR1 WNHNN, CDR2 SYGVQD (reference sequence). The length of the CDR3 is 13 residues. V was clipped by 1 base and J by 7 bases, with 10 bases between them. The CDR3 nucleotides read TGCGCCAGCAGTGAGTTGCGGGGTGGGACCCAGTACTTC. Its protein product is CASSELRGGTQYF.

This clone has a count of ten or more. The chain employs TRBV2 and TRBJ2-5, with 15 nucleotides matching TRBD2. Trimming took 5 bases from V and 3 from J; bases not matched to a gene: 7. CDR3 length: 17 residues. Germline lookup yields CDR1 SNHLY and CDR2 FYNNEI. CDR3 in amino acids: CASSPPWTSGGEETQYF. The CDR3 nucleotides read TGTGCCAGCAGTCCCCCTTGGACTAGCGGGGGGGAAGAGACCCAGTACTTC.